Presented here are 21 T cell receptor beta chains from one specimen sequenced in a study of Ad26.COV2.S vaccination and SARS-CoV-2 variants. Described treatment: 15 to 20 received Ad26.COV2.S at low or high dose, single or two shots; a few received placebo; per-sample allocation not given. Collection of the samples took place on day 63 after the first injection of vaccine or placebo. Some clones are missing from TCRdb's copy, which holds only in-frame ones; the method was immunoSEQ multiplex PCR. This repertoire shows 440,000 or so clones, about 90% found once; its top ten account for around 4.5%. The sequenced sample was peripheral blood, obtained in a trial of Ad26.COV2.S vaccine versus placebo. The receptors here all came from a person aged 18 to 65 who received the Ad26.COV2.S COVID-19 vaccine or a placebo.

This chain links TRBV6-1 with TRBJ1-3; D is ambiguous. From germline, CDR1 is MNHNS and CDR2 SASEGT. Trimming took 2 bases from V and 8 from J, leaving 4 bases between them. The CDR3 has 11 amino acids. CDR3 nucleotide sequence: TGTGCCAGCAGTGAAAAGGACACCATATATTTT. Residues: CASSEKDTIYF.

Only one count was recorded for this clone. The CDR3 loop reads CASSPTAGSVQFF. The CDR3 bases are TGTGCCAGCAGCCCGACAGCGGGGTCGGTGCAGTTCTTC. The V and J genes are TRBV7-3 and TRBJ2-1; 7 nucleotides line up with TRBD2. V was clipped by 5 bases and J by 12 bases; unmatched bases: 10. CDR1 and CDR2 from the germline V gene are SGHTA and FQGTGA. CDR3 length equals 13 residues.

The rearrangement links TRBV5-1 to TRBJ2-3; D unresolved. Trimming took off 0 bases at V and 4 bases at J, with 12 bases between the two ends. CDR1 SGHRS and CDR2 YFSETQ come from the germline V gene. This CDR3 region has 15 residues. CDR3: CASSLVGNSADTQYF. CDR3 DNA: TGCGCCAGCAGCTTGGTAGGCAATAGTGCAGATACGCAGTATTTT. Full variable domain (outside the CDR3, taken from reference TRBV5-1 and TRBJ2-3): KAGVTQTPRYLIKTRGQQVTLSCSPISGHRSVSWYQQTPGQGLQFLFEYFSETQRNKGNFPGRFSGRQFSNSRSEMNVSTLELGDSALYLCASSLVGNSADTQYFGPGTRLTVL.

The gene calls are TRBV7-8 and TRBJ1-6; 7 positions match TRBD1. The CDR3 extends over 16 amino acids. The trim removed 4 bases at V and 8 bases at J, leaving 11 bases unmatched. Looked up from germline, CDR1 is SGHVS and CDR2 is FQNEAQ. The CDR3 region is CASSSPPAGGDSPLHF. CDR3 nucleotides: TGTGCCAGCAGCTCCCCGCCGGCAGGGGGAGATTCACCCCTCCACTTT.

The chain has TRBV27 and TRBJ2-2; 7 bases align to TRBD2. With 5 bases clipped from V and 1 base from J, the junction kept 4 bases outside the gene matches. In germline, CDR1 is MNHEY, CDR2 SMNVEV (reference sequence). The CDR3 contains 15 residues. The chain's CDR3 is CASSPGLLNTGELFF. CDR3 nucleotide sequence: TGTGCCAGCAGTCCGGGACTACTGAACACCGGGGAGCTGTTTTTT.

CDR3 residues: CAISESGWSNTGELFF. The CDR3 DNA sequence: TGTGCCATCAGTGAGTCTGGCTGGTCGAACACCGGGGAGCTGTTTTTT. The V call is TRBV10-3, the J call TRBJ2-2; D is ambiguous. Per the germline V gene, CDR1 is ENHRY and CDR2 is SYGVKD. This CDR3 spans 16 amino acids. The V end lost 0 bases, the J end lost 0 bases, and 8 bases lay between the germline ends.

This chain joins TRBV24-1 and TRBJ2-3, with 13 bases lining up with TRBD2. Per germline, CDR1 KGHDR and CDR2 SFDVKD. The CDR3 contains 16 residues. With 6 bases clipped from V and 3 bases from J, the junction kept 5 bases outside the gene matches. The CDR3 here is CATSMGLAGLTDTQYF. CDR3 bases: TGTGCCACCAGTATGGGACTAGCGGGATTAACAGATACGCAGTATTTT.

The CDR3 protein is CASRTTSAGAGSYNEQFF. The DNA for the CDR3 is TGTGCCAGCAGGACAACTAGCGCGGGGGCCGGGTCCTACAATGAGCAGTTCTTC. This rearrangement joins TRBV27 to TRBJ2-1; tentative D call: TRBD2 (7 bases). The germline V gene has CDR1 MNHEY and CDR2 SMNVEV (reference sequence). V was pared by 6 bases and J by 1 base, with 22 bases between. The CDR3 runs to 18 residues.

The chain employs TRBV28 and TRBJ1-2, with D possibly TRBD1 on 5 matching bases. V was clipped by 9 bases and J by 4 bases, with 12 bases between them. The CDR3 runs 12 residues. The germline V gene has CDR1 MDHEN and CDR2 SYDVKM. The CDR3 nucleotides are TGTGCCAGTTCGGGGCGAAGCTATGGCTACACCTTC. Translating gives CASSGRSYGYTF.

The gene calls are TRBV9 and TRBJ2-3; D is unresolved. Germline V gene sequence: CDR1 SGDLS, CDR2 YYNGEE. The CDR3 sequence is 15 residues long. Trimming removed 0 bases from V and 1 base from J, with 9 bases in between. This chain's CDR3 is CASSVEGRGTDTQYF. CDR3 coding DNA: TGTGCCAGCAGCGTAGAAGGCCGCGGCACAGATACGCAGTATTTT.

The chain couples TRBV9 to TRBJ2-1; 11 bases fit TRBD2. Trimming at V came to 4 bases and at J to 4 bases, leaving 4 bases not matched to a gene. Germline V lookup: CDR1 SGDLS, CDR2 YYNGEE. The CDR3 length is 15 residues. The CDR3 DNA sequence: TGTGCCAGCAGCTCCGGGACTAGCGGATACAATGAGCAGTTCTTC. Amino acids: CASSSGTSGYNEQFF.

The chain employs TRBV9 and TRBJ1-5; 10 bases are shared with TRBD1. The J segment lost 6 bases and the V segment lost 0 bases, leaving 0 bases of the junction unmatched. This CDR3 contains 14 residues. The germline V gene encodes CDR1 SGDLS and CDR2 YYNGEE. CDR3 protein: CASSVGQGAQPQHF. CDR3 DNA: TGTGCCAGCAGCGTAGGACAGGGGGCTCAGCCCCAGCATTTT.

The chain has TRBV12-5 and TRBJ1-1; D is unclear. The length of the CDR3 is 14 residues. The V and J ends lost 3 bases and 0 bases respectively, with 8 bases between them. Per the germline V gene, CDR1 is LGHNT and CDR2 is FRNRAP. This chain's CDR3 is CASGFDGLNTEAFF. The CDR3 bases are TGTGCTAGTGGTTTTGACGGGCTGAACACTGAAGCTTTCTTT. Using reference TRBV12-5 and TRBJ1-1 for the parts outside the CDR3, the full variable domain is DARVTQTPRHKVTEMGQEVTMRCQPILGHNTVFWYRQTMMQGLELLAYFRNRAPLDDSGMPKDRFSAEMPDATLATLKIQPSEPRDSAVYFCASGFDGLNTEAFFGQGTRLTVV.

V is TRBV7-2 and J is TRBJ1-6; a possible D gene is TRBD1 (5 bases). The germline V and J ends were trimmed by 5 bases and 7 bases, with 24 bases remaining between them. CDR1 is SGHTA and CDR2 is FQGNSA in the germline V gene. CDR3 length: 18 amino acids. The CDR3 sequence: CASSHQLDSSNRNSPLHF. The CDR3 nucleotides are TGTGCCAGCAGCCACCAACTCGACAGCTCCAATCGCAATTCACCCCTCCACTTT.

This clone is a singleton in its sample. The V call is TRBV3-1 (or the pseudogene TRBV3-2), the J call TRBJ1-4, with D hard to call. Germline loops: CDR1 LGHDT, CDR2 YNNKEL (reference sequence). Trimming removed 5 bases from V and 2 bases from J, with 21 bases in between. This CDR3 spans 18 amino acids. As DNA, the CDR3 is TGTGCCAGCAGCAGTAGCCCATGGGCGATGAGGACTAATGAAAAACTGTTTTTT. This gives the protein CASSSSPWAMRTNEKLFF.

The CDR3 reads CASSYSRGGTDTQYF. CDR3 bases: TGTGCCAGCAGTTACTCACGCGGGGGGACAGATACGCAGTATTTT. The chain is built from TRBV6-2 or TRBV6-3 and TRBJ2-3; 8 bases map to TRBD2. The V segment lost 0 bases and the J segment 3 bases; nucleotides outside the gene matches: 2. Germline V gene lookup returns CDR1 MNHEY and CDR2 SVGEGT. The CDR3 has 15 amino acids.

V is TRBV7-9 and J is TRBJ2-1, with D possibly being TRBD2 (5 bases). CDR3 length: 14 amino acids. The V and J ends lost 1 base and 8 bases respectively, with 12 bases between them. Germline values: CDR1 SEHNR, CDR2 FQNEAQ (reference sequence). CDR3 loop: CASSLVILAHEQFF. CDR3 bases: TGTGCCAGCAGCTTAGTGATTCTAGCCCATGAGCAGTTCTTC.

This sequence joins TRBV7-3 and TRBJ1-2; 7 bases match TRBD1. J lost 3 bases, V lost 2 bases, and 6 bases had no gene match. This CDR3 region has 15 residues. Germline CDR1 is SGHTA and CDR2 is FQGTGA. DNA of the CDR3: TGTGCCAGCAGCTTAGGGAGGGGGCAGGACTATGGCTACACCTTC. Protein product: CASSLGRGQDYGYTF.

This clone was picked up one time. V is TRBV21-1 and J is TRBJ2-7; TRBD2, the table's D call, lacks a check against the DNA. TRBV21-1 is reported as a pseudogene. The CDR3 has 17 amino acids. The CDR3 DNA follows: TGTGCCAGCAGCAAAGACCGCCGGTCTGGGAGGACCTACGAGCAGTACTTC. It encodes CASSKDRRSGRTYEQYF.

Only one count was recorded for this clone. The chain couples TRBV7-2 to TRBJ1-4; D remains unclear. The length of the CDR3 is 14 residues. Germline V lookup: CDR1 SGHTA, CDR2 FQGNSA. Deletions cut 0 bases from V and 4 bases from J, with 6 bases between. The CDR3 spells CASSLARYNEKLFF. DNA for the CDR3: TGTGCCAGCAGCTTAGCCAGATATAATGAAAAACTGTTTTTT.

Worth noting for this clone: Its ends do not fully match the called genes, so a read error is possible. The chain is built from TRBV3-1 (or the pseudogene TRBV3-2) and TRBJ2-1; D is ambiguous. Germline V gene lookup returns CDR1 LGHDT and CDR2 YNNKEL (reference sequence). The CDR3 consists of 13 residues. In nucleotides, the CDR3 is TGTGCCAGCAGCCTACGCTCCCACAATGAGCAGTTCTTC. Translated: CASSLRSHNEQFF.